This T cell receptor (delta chain) was retrieved from a study of gamma-delta chains in newborns, infants, children. Study details: Microbial exposure reportedly drives polyclonal innate γδ T cell expansion after birth.

Relative to its sample, this clone is medium-sized (0.01 to 0.1%). The sample contains more than one DNA sequence encoding this CDR3. TCRdb re-called the reads using CATT. The table includes 4,000 to 6,500 delta-chain clones, approximately 3% detected once. The CDR3 is 16 amino acids. V was clipped by 0 bases and J by 4 bases; unmatched bases: 8. Looked up from germline, CDR1 is NSMFDY and CDR2 is ISSIKDK. This rearrangement joins TRAV29/DV5 to TRDJ2; 8 nucleotides align to TRDD3. The sequence was collected from a child who was a newborn, infant or young child, either healthy, febrile or measles-vaccinated (not recorded which). The sample comprised blood. In nucleotides, the CDR3 is TGTGCAGCAAGCGCGCTCTACTGGGGGTCGACAGCACAACTCTTCTTT. This encodes CAASALYWGSTAQLFF.